In its sample, the clone carrying this T cell receptor beta chain was seen once. The antigen remains unidentified. 60 Vbeta and 13 Jbeta primers were used in PCR. As processed by the authors: The count from a later analysis was some 81 million unique TCR beta chains, 9.5 million to 11 million of them shared. Profiled with immunoSEQ multiplex PCR; TCRdb holds only in-frame clones, not every one. The V and J calls and the clone size are those of that table, but D and trimming were determined from the DNA. The data show about 140,000 clones, with around 83% seen just once and over 1% held by the top ten. This specimen comes from a study of cytomegalovirus exposure and HLA in healthy donors. Study context: Previous work identified roughly 120 million unique TCR beta sequences from around 180 million T cells. The study's findings and limits: Published work reported that the classifier diagnosed cytomegalovirus status with high specificity and sensitivity. Cytomegalovirus-associated status was assigned to about 160 TCR beta chains.

CDR1 is SEHNR, CDR2 FQNEAQ, per germline (reference sequence). Trimming at V came to 3 bases and at J to 5 bases, leaving 3 bases not matched to a gene. The CDR3 totals 14 residues. The sequencing input was PBMCs. The chain links TRBV7-9 to TRBJ2-1; 8 nucleotides line up with TRBD2. The TCR sequence derives from a male donor in good health and CMV-seropositive. DNA of the CDR3: TGTGCCAGCAGCTTGACTAGCGCGGACAATGAGCAGTTCTTC. Translating gives CASSLTSADNEQFF. Supplemented by reference TRBV7-9 and TRBJ2-1, the full variable domain reads DTGVSQNPRHKITKRGQNVTFRCDPISEHNRLYWYRQTLGQGPEFLTYFQNEAQLEKSRLLSDRFSAERPKGSFSTLEIQRTEQGDSAMYLCASSLTSADNEQFFGPGTRLTVL.